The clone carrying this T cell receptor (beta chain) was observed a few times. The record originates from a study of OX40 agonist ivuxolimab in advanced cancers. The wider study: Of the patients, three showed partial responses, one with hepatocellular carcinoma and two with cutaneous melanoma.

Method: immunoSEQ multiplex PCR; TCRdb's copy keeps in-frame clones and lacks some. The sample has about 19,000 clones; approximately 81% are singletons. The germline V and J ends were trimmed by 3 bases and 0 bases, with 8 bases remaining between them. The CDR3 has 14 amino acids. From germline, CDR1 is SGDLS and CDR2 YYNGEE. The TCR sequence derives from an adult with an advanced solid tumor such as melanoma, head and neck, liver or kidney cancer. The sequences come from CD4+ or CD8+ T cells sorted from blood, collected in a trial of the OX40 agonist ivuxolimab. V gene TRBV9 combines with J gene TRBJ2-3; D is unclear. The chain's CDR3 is CASSASGSTDTQYF. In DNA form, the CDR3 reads TGTGCCAGCAGCGCTAGTGGAAGCACAGATACGCAGTATTTT.